This entry lists 10 T cell receptor beta chains sequenced from one sample in a study of OX40 agonist ivuxolimab in advanced cancers. Generated by immunoSEQ multiplex PCR, the TCRdb table keeps only in-frame clones and is missing some. The sample includes approximately 48,000 clones, around 73% of them seen just once. The sample consisted of CD4+ or CD8+ T cells sorted from blood, taken in a trial of the OX40 agonist ivuxolimab. Receptor source: an adult with an advanced solid tumor such as melanoma, head and neck, liver or kidney cancer.

The chain employs TRBV15 and TRBJ1-1, with D perhaps TRBD1 (5 bases). CDR1 and CDR2 from the germline V gene are LNHNV and YYDKDF (reference sequence). The CDR3 runs to 15 residues. The V end lost 3 bases, the J end lost 1 base, and 12 bases lay between the germline ends. DNA of the CDR3: TGTGCCACCAGCAGGACAGAAAGGCGGAACACTGAAGCTTTCTTT. Its protein product is CATSRTERRNTEAFF.

This clone was recorded once. The chain joins TRBV6-6 to TRBJ2-5, with 9 bases identical to TRBD1. The ends lost 10 bases at V and 5 bases at J; junction bases unmatched: 8. CDR3 length: 13 amino acids. Germline V CDR1 and CDR2: MNHNY, SVGAGI (reference sequence). This CDR3 is CATYRGPGETQYF. CDR3 DNA sequence: TGTGCCACCTACAGGGGGCCAGGGGAGACCCAGTACTTC.

The chain links TRBV6-5 to TRBJ1-1, with 9 bases fitting TRBD1. J lost 5 bases, V lost 7 bases, and 5 bases had no gene match. The CDR3 has 13 amino acids. CDR1 is MNHEY and CDR2 is SVGAGI in the germline V gene. CDR3 in amino acids: CASKGTGSTEAFF. CDR3 DNA: TGTGCCAGCAAAGGGACAGGGAGTACTGAAGCTTTCTTT.

The chain is built from TRBV5-1 and TRBJ2-1, with TRBD1 matching over 7 bases. The CDR3 has 15 residues. V lost 4 bases and J lost 4; bases outside the gene matches: 8. Germline V gene sequence: CDR1 SGHRS, CDR2 YFSETQ. CDR3 nucleotide sequence: TGCGCCAGCAGCCAAGGGGACAGCCGGTACAATGAGCAGTTCTTC. Amino acid sequence: CASSQGDSRYNEQFF.

The CDR3 sequence: CASSAGQPRAEAFF. CDR3 nucleotides: TGCGCCAGCAGCGCGGGACAGCCCAGGGCTGAAGCTTTCTTT. The chain carries TRBV5-1 and TRBJ1-1; 7 bases fit TRBD1. The V and J ends lost 4 bases and 6 bases, in that order; junction bases with no gene match: 9. CDR1 and CDR2 from the germline V gene are SGHRS and YFSETQ. CDR3 length: 14 amino acids.

This clone has just one count. The rearrangement uses TRBV28 and TRBJ2-7, with 10 bases that match TRBD1. Trimming at V came to 4 bases and at J to 6 bases, leaving 9 bases not matched to a gene. Germline V gene lookup returns CDR1 MDHEN and CDR2 SYDVKM. The CDR3 runs 15 residues. In DNA form, the CDR3 reads TGTGCCAGCAGTTCCGTAGGGACAGGGGTCTCCGAGCAGTACTTC. Translating gives CASSSVGTGVSEQYF. The full variable domain, its missing parts supplied by reference TRBV28 and TRBJ2-7, is DVKVTQSSRYLVKRTGEKVFLECVQDMDHENMFWYRQDPGLGLRLIYFSYDVKMKEKGDIPEGYSVSREKKERFSLILESASTNQTSMYLCASSSVGTGVSEQYFGPGTRLTVT.

J is TRBJ2-2 and V is TRBV28, with 7 bases identical to TRBD1. Germline V gene data show CDR1 as MDHEN and CDR2 as SYDVKM. V lost 3 bases and J lost 1; bases outside the gene matches: 5. The CDR3 runs 16 residues. CDR3 amino acids: CASSLWGQRNTGELFF. CDR3 nucleotides: TGTGCCAGCAGTTTGTGGGGACAGAGGAACACCGGGGAGCTGTTTTTT.

The V and J genes are TRBV9 and TRBJ1-1; no firm D call. The CDR3 is made up of 15 amino acids. Per germline, CDR1 SGDLS and CDR2 YYNGEE. The V gene lost 1 base and the J gene lost 4 bases, with 14 bases spanning the gap. This chain's CDR3 is CASSVTGLAGTEAFF. The CDR3, as DNA: TGTGCCAGCAGCGTAACCGGGCTCGCGGGCACTGAAGCTTTCTTT.

V gene TRBV27 combines with J gene TRBJ2-1; 8 nucleotides line up with TRBD2. The germline V gene encodes CDR1 MNHEY and CDR2 SMNVEV (reference sequence). This CDR3 has 13 residues. Germline trimming cut 6 bases from V and 7 bases from J; bases unmatched to any gene: 5. The DNA of the CDR3 is TGTGCCAGCAGCAGACTAGCGCAGAATGAGCAGTTCTTC. Amino acids: CASSRLAQNEQFF.

This rearrangement joins TRBV4-1 to TRBJ1-3; the D is unclear. The CDR3 is 16 amino acids. Germline assignment: CDR1 MGHRA and CDR2 YSYEKL. The V end was cut by 0 bases, the J end by 2 bases, with 11 bases between. The CDR3 coding sequence is TGCGCCAGCAGCCAAGAGCGGCTAGCGCCTGGAAACACCATATATTTT. Protein: CASSQERLAPGNTIYF.